One and the same sample provided the 12 T cell receptor beta chains below, sequenced in a study of cytotoxic CD8 clonotypes in ibrutinib-treated CLL. Clones were sequenced by immunoSEQ multiplex PCR, and TCRdb holds only the in-frame ones, with some missing. The data contain about 330,000 clones, roughly 70% of them singletons. This specimen consisted of PBMCs, obtained after 36 months of ibrutinib treatment. The receptors here all came from a human donor with chronic lymphocytic leukemia.

This chain links TRBV4-1 with TRBJ2-7, with 15 bases identical to TRBD2. V was pared by 0 bases and J by 7 bases, with 10 bases of the junction left unmatched. CDR1 and CDR2 (germline): MGHRA, YSYEKL. The CDR3 has 18 residues. The CDR3 bases are TGCGCCAGCAGCCAAGACTCCGGTGGACTAGCGGGGGGGCCTGAGCAGTACTTC. Encoded protein: CASSQDSGGLAGGPEQYF.

The V gene is TRBV7-9, the J gene TRBJ2-7; D not certain. The CDR3 runs 15 residues. Germline V gene sequence: CDR1 SEHNR, CDR2 FQNEAQ (reference sequence). With 5 bases removed from V and 3 bases from J, the gap between germline ends came to 17 bases. CDR3 DNA: TGTGCCAGCAGCCCACCCGTTATTGGCCACTACGAGCAGTACTTC. Amino acids: CASSPPVIGHYEQYF.

This chain connects TRBV2 to TRBJ2-7, with 10 nucleotides matching TRBD2. The germline gives CDR1 SNHLY, CDR2 FYNNEI. Trimming cost V 6 bases and J 1 base; bases outside gene matches: 6. CDR3 length: 15 residues. CDR3 in DNA: TGTGCCAGCAGCCCTAGGACTAGCGGATCCTACGAGCAGTACTTC. Its translation is CASSPRTSGSYEQYF. The whole variable domain, filled in from reference TRBV2 and TRBJ2-7, reads EPEVTQTPSHQVTQMGQEVILRCVPISNHLYFYWYRQILGQKVEFLVSFYNNEISEKSEIFDDQFSVERPDGSNFTLKIRSTKLEDSAMYFCASSPRTSGSYEQYFGPGTRLTVT.

This chain uses TRBV7-6 with TRBJ2-1; 10 nucleotides match TRBD1. V gave up 5 bases and J gave up 5 bases; unmatched junction bases: 6. The CDR3 spans 15 residues. CDR1 is SGHVS, CDR2 FNYEAQ, per germline. CDR3 bases: TGTGCCAGCAGCCCCGTTGGGACAGGGGACAATGAGCAGTTCTTC. This codes for CASSPVGTGDNEQFF.

This chain connects TRBV28 to TRBJ1-2, with D possibly TRBD1 on 5 matching bases. Looked up from germline, CDR1 is MDHEN and CDR2 is SYDVKM. CDR3 length equals 12 residues. Trimming cost V 10 bases and J 1 base, with 10 bases left between them. The DNA for the CDR3 is TGTGCCATTTTCAGGGTTAACTATGGCTACACCTTC. Protein: CAIFRVNYGYTF.

This chain links TRBV5-6 with TRBJ1-6; 7 nucleotides agree with TRBD1. The CDR3 runs to 14 residues. V dropped 0 bases and J dropped 9; count of bases not matched to a gene: 3. The germline gives CDR1 SGHDT, CDR2 YYEEEE. The CDR3 region is CASSLGQGASPLHF. The CDR3 nucleotides are TGTGCCAGCAGCTTGGGACAGGGAGCTTCACCCCTCCACTTT.

This clone was picked up a small number of times. The V gene is TRBV7-9, the J gene TRBJ2-1, with D maybe TRBD1 (6 bases). CDR3 size: 13 residues. Trimming removed 3 bases at V and 6 bases at J, with 9 bases between. Germline V CDR1 and CDR2: SEHNR, FQNEAQ (reference sequence). DNA for the CDR3: TGTGCCAGCAGCTTTCTCAGGGGCAATGAGCAGTTCTTC. Protein sequence: CASSFLRGNEQFF.

This clone was observed once. The genes are TRBV4-1 and TRBJ1-2; D ambiguous. Trimming took 4 bases from V and 3 from J, leaving 18 bases between them. Germline lookup yields CDR1 MGHRA and CDR2 YSYEKL. The CDR3 is made up of 16 amino acids. CDR3 region: CASSLLEGGRHYGYTF. As DNA, the CDR3 is TGCGCCAGCAGCCTGCTAGAAGGAGGACGGCACTATGGCTACACCTTC.

The chain joins TRBV9 to TRBJ2-7; 10 positions agree with TRBD2. V was pared by 3 bases and J by 9 bases, with 21 bases of the junction left unmatched. The germline V gene encodes CDR1 SGDLS and CDR2 YYNGEE. There are 18 residues in the CDR3. The CDR3 here is CASSAELAGDWGRAVQYF. The CDR3 DNA follows: TGTGCCAGCAGCGCCGAGCTAGCGGGAGATTGGGGTAGGGCGGTGCAGTACTTC.

V is TRBV7-3 and J is TRBJ2-1; D is possibly TRBD2 (6 bases). CDR3 length: 17 amino acids. V lost 0 bases and J 5 bases, leaving 17 bases between the germline ends. Per the germline V gene, CDR1 is SGHTA and CDR2 is FQGTGA. CDR3 DNA: TGTGCCAGCAGCTTAACGGGGAGGTCTCCCGGGGACAATGAGCAGTTCTTC. Translating gives CASSLTGRSPGDNEQFF.

The chain joins TRBV28 to TRBJ2-7; 8 positions match TRBD1. V shed 8 bases, J shed 3 bases, and the junction held 3 bases outside the gene matches. CDR3 length: 12 amino acids. Per germline, CDR1 MDHEN and CDR2 SYDVKM. The CDR3 sequence is CASRTGSYEQYF. The CDR3 bases are TGTGCCAGCCGGACAGGGAGCTACGAGCAGTACTTC.

The J gene is TRBJ1-1, the V gene TRBV2; weak D call: TRBD1 (5 bases). The V gene lost 1 base and the J gene lost 8 bases, with 11 bases spanning the gap. This CDR3 contains 13 residues. The germline CDR1 and CDR2 sequences are SNHLY and FYNNEI. The chain's CDR3 is CASSEGGGLEAFF. The CDR3, as DNA: TGTGCCAGCAGTGAAGGTGGGGGTCTCGAAGCTTTCTTT.